These 13 T cell receptor beta chains originate from one sample sequenced in a study of breast tumors, draining lymph nodes, adjacent tissues. TCRdb fed the multiplex PCR reads into MiXCR, producing one record per CDR3 protein. The sample includes roughly 220,000 distinct CDR3 sequences, less than 40% seen only once; the top ten take approximately 3.7%. Samples came from axillary lymph nodes draining the breast cancer. Input material: axillary lymph node tissue. The receptors derive from a female donor with breast cancer. Some clones in this sample may be carry-over from other donors' samples.

This clonotype was seen a handful of times. The chain links TRBV6-6 to TRBJ1-2; TRBD1 matches 12 bases. In germline, CDR1 is MNHNY, CDR2 SVGAGI (reference sequence). This CDR3 comprises 16 residues. The junction had 12 bases not matched to a gene; V was cut back by 6 bases and J by 7 bases. In nucleotides, the CDR3 is TGTGCCAGCAGAAAAATAGCCGGGACAGGGGGCTCTGGCTACACCTTC. It yields the protein CASRKIAGTGGSGYTF.

This clonotype was found many times. The chain employs TRBV5-8 and TRBJ2-3; tentative D call: TRBD1 (6 bases). The CDR3 has 16 residues. CDR1 is SGHTS and CDR2 is YDEGEE in the germline V gene. V dropped 4 bases and J dropped 6 bases, with 21 bases sitting between them. Here the CDR3 DNA reads TGTGCCAGCAGCCGTTCGGCAGGGGCTCCCGGGGATACGCAGTATTTT. Encoded protein: CASSRSAGAPGDTQYF.

This clonotype has only a few counts. This may come from a read error, since a much larger clone is one base off. V gene TRBV10-3 combines with J gene TRBJ2-3; D may be TRBD1 (5 bases). Germline V gene data show CDR1 as ENHRY and CDR2 as SYGVKD. The CDR3 consists of 13 residues. DNA for the CDR3: TGTGCCATCAGTAGACAGAGCCCAGAGACGCAGTATTTT. It specifies CAISRQSPETQYF.

This clonotype was observed many times. V usage is TRBV10-2 and J usage is TRBJ2-7, with 7 bases fitting TRBD2. There are 13 residues in the CDR3. The trim removed 7 bases at V and 5 bases at J, leaving 8 bases unmatched. CDR1 is WSHSY, CDR2 SAAADI, per germline. DNA for the CDR3: TGCGCCAGCATGGCCGGGAGGCTCGACGAGCAGTACTTC. Translation: CASMAGRLDEQYF.

This clonotype was recorded at least ten times. The V call is TRBV5-1, the J call TRBJ2-1; D is undetermined. There are 13 residues in the CDR3. Trimming pared 4 bases from V and 8 bases from J, leaving 13 bases between. In germline, CDR1 is SGHRS, CDR2 YFSETQ. CDR3 in amino acids: CASSLTWSDEQFF. The CDR3 bases are TGCGCCAGCAGCCTGACGTGGTCGGATGAGCAGTTCTTC.

This clonotype was found a few times. The chain is built from TRBV2 and TRBJ1-1, with D uncertain. Trimming shortened V by 6 bases and J by 5 bases, and 10 bases separated the two germline ends. CDR3 length: 12 amino acids. Germline loops: CDR1 SNHLY, CDR2 FYNNEI. The CDR3 nucleotides are TGTGCCAGCAGGGAGGGTAGGACTGAAGCTTTCTTT. Translation: CASREGRTEAFF.

This clonotype was detected many times. This rearrangement joins TRBV7-2 to TRBJ2-3; D gene unclear. The germline V gene encodes CDR1 SGHTA and CDR2 FQGNSA. V gave up 4 bases and J gave up 4 bases, with 6 bases separating them. The CDR3 contains 12 residues. Written as DNA, the CDR3 is TGTGCCAGCAGCTCCGGTGCAGATACGCAGTATTTT. Protein: CASSSGADTQYF. The full variable domain, completed using reference TRBV7-2 and TRBJ2-3, is GAGVSQSPSNKVTEKGKDVELRCDPISGHTALYWYRQSLGQGLEFLIYFQGNSAPDKSGLPSDRFSAERTGGSVSTLTIQRTQQEDSAVYLCASSSGADTQYFGPGTRLTVL.

At least ten counts were recorded for this clonotype. The genes are TRBV20-1 and TRBJ2-3, with 11 bases matching TRBD2. After removal of 1 base from V and 3 bases from J, the junction contained 3 bases not matched to a gene. The CDR3 length is 15 residues. Germline V CDR1 and CDR2: DFQATT, SNEGSKA (reference sequence). The DNA for the CDR3 is TGCAGTGCTAGAGCAATAGCGGGGGGGACAGATACGCAGTATTTT. Translating it yields CSARAIAGGTDTQYF.

This clonotype has a single count. The gene calls are TRBV7-9 and TRBJ1-6; 9 bases agree with TRBD1. V dropped 5 bases and J dropped 8; count of bases not matched to a gene: 10. Germline V gene sequence: CDR1 SEHNR, CDR2 FQNEAQ (reference sequence). The CDR3 spans 16 residues. The CDR3 loop reads CASSQSGTGWHSPLHF. CDR3 DNA sequence: TGTGCCAGCAGCCAGTCGGGGACAGGGTGGCATTCACCCCTCCACTTT.

This clonotype has a handful of counts. The rearrangement joins TRBV28 to TRBJ2-7; tentatively, D is TRBD2 (5 bases). Trimming cost V 1 base and J 5 bases, with 15 bases left between them. CDR1 MDHEN and CDR2 SYDVKM come from the germline V gene. CDR3 length: 15 amino acids. The DNA of the CDR3 is TGTGCCAGCAGTTTATTGGTCCGGGGAACGAACGAGCAGTACTTC. It codes for CASSLLVRGTNEQYF.

The chain carries TRBV6-5 and TRBJ1-2; no definite D call. CDR1 and CDR2 from the germline V gene are MNHEY and SVGAGI. Deletions cut 0 bases from V and 12 bases from J, with 23 bases between. The CDR3 loop spans 16 amino acids. The CDR3 sequence is CASSYSRAGFIRSDTF. Written as DNA, the CDR3 is TGTGCCAGCAGTTACTCGAGAGCGGGGTTTATTCGATCCGACACCTTC.

The rearrangement links TRBV28 to TRBJ1-5; D is perhaps TRBD1 (6 bases). The CDR3 runs to 15 residues. Germline assignment: CDR1 MDHEN and CDR2 SYDVKM. V dropped 3 bases and J dropped 3 bases, with 12 bases sitting between them. CDR3 in DNA: TGTGCCAGCAGTTTTACGGGGGGCGACAATCAGCCCCAGCATTTT. Amino acid sequence: CASSFTGGDNQPQHF.

This clonotype was found many times. The chain joins TRBV9 to TRBJ2-3; no clear D. The CDR3 covers 15 residues. CDR1 is SGDLS, CDR2 YYNGEE, per germline. V was shortened by 0 bases and J by 0 bases, with 8 bases between the two germline ends. The DNA for the CDR3 is TGTGCCAGCAGCGTAGTGGATACTAGCACAGATACGCAGTATTTT. Translated, it gives CASSVVDTSTDTQYF. Filled out from reference TRBV9 and TRBJ2-3, the complete variable domain reads DSGVTQTPKHLITATGQRVTLRCSPRSGDLSVYWYQQSLDQGLQFLIQYYNGEERAKGNILERFSAQQFPDLHSELNLSSLELGDSALYFCASSVVDTSTDTQYFGPGTRLTVL.